A selection of T cell receptor beta chains follows, all from one sample in a study of cytomegalovirus exposure and HLA in healthy donors. Some clones are missing from TCRdb's copy, which holds only in-frame ones; the method was immunoSEQ multiplex PCR. The repertoire holds some 140,000 clones, with over 60% as singletons. Source material: PBMCs. All receptors derive from a woman aged 55-70 years in good health and CMV-seronegative. The CDR3 runs from the conserved cysteine through the conserved F or W. Each record gives: V gene, D gene, J gene, clone size, CDR3 protein, CDR3 DNA. The D gene is left open where the match is weak. The listing skips clone size in some rows; elsewhere it reads once, few, many or a size class.

V gene: TRBV7-3; D gene: TRBD1; J gene: TRBJ2-2; clone size: -; CDR3 protein: CASSPEQGLWTGELFF; CDR3 DNA: TGTGCCAGCAGCCCAGAACAGGGGTTGTGGACCGGGGAGCTGTTTTTT
V gene: TRBV29-1; D gene: -; J gene: TRBJ2-1; clone size: -; CDR3 protein: CSVRQGNYEQFF; CDR3 DNA: TGCAGCGTAAGACAAGGTAACTATGAGCAGTTCTTC
V gene: TRBV6-1; D gene: TRBD1; J gene: TRBJ2-1; clone size: -; CDR3 protein: CASRGQGPYNEQFF; CDR3 DNA: TGTGCCAGCAGAGGACAGGGTCCCTACAATGAGCAGTTCTTC
V gene: TRBV27; D gene: -; J gene: TRBJ1-1; clone size: -; CDR3 protein: CASRDTGTTEAFF; CDR3 DNA: TGTGCCAGCAGAGATACAGGGACCACTGAAGCTTTCTTT
V gene: TRBV5-1; D gene: TRBD2; J gene: TRBJ2-6; clone size: -; CDR3 protein: CASSLVGGVSGANVLTF; CDR3 DNA: TGCGCCAGCAGCTTGGTCGGGGGGGTCTCTGGGGCCAACGTCCTGACTTTC
V gene: TRBV28; D gene: -; J gene: TRBJ2-7; clone size: -; CDR3 protein: CASSVRQETYEQYF; CDR3 DNA: TGTGCCAGCAGTGTACGACAGGAGACCTACGAGCAGTACTTC
V gene: TRBV19; D gene: TRBD1; J gene: TRBJ2-7; clone size: -; CDR3 protein: CASSKGQANF; CDR3 DNA: TGTGCCAGTAGTAAAGGACAGGCTAACTTC
V gene: TRBV19; D gene: TRBD1; J gene: TRBJ2-2; clone size: -; CDR3 protein: CASTTGGVAGELFF; CDR3 DNA: TGTGCCAGTACGACAGGGGGCGTAGCCGGGGAGCTGTTTTTT
V gene: TRBV21-1; D gene: -; J gene: TRBJ2-2; clone size: -; CDR3 protein: CASSKPVEVAGVATGELFF; CDR3 DNA: TGTGCCAGCAGCAAACCCGTAGAGGTAGCGGGAGTTGCCACCGGGGAGCTGTTTTTT
V gene: TRBV6-1; D gene: -; J gene: TRBJ2-3; clone size: few; CDR3 protein: CASRSDSTSTDTQYF; CDR3 DNA: TGTGCCAGCAGGTCCGACAGTACGAGCACAGATACGCAGTATTTT
V gene: TRBV5-1; D gene: -; J gene: TRBJ2-3; clone size: -; CDR3 protein: CASSPKAGDLTDTQYF; CDR3 DNA: TGCGCCAGCAGCCCAAAAGCCGGGGATCTGACAGATACGCAGTATTTT
V gene: TRBV5-8; D gene: -; J gene: TRBJ2-1; clone size: -; CDR3 protein: CASSFRGNEVRQFF; CDR3 DNA: TGTGCCAGCAGCTTCAGGGGCAATGAGGTGCGGCAGTTCTTC
V gene: TRBV19; D gene: TRBD1; J gene: TRBJ1-2; clone size: -; CDR3 protein: CASSPGTDYGYTF; CDR3 DNA: TGTGCCAGTAGTCCCGGGACAGACTATGGCTACACCTTC
V gene: TRBV2; D gene: -; J gene: TRBJ1-1; clone size: -; CDR3 protein: CASKGNMNTEAFF; CDR3 DNA: TGTGCCAGCAAGGGGAACATGAACACTGAAGCTTTCTTT
V gene: TRBV18; D gene: TRBD1; J gene: TRBJ1-1; clone size: -; CDR3 protein: CASSPGQGNTEAFF; CDR3 DNA: TGTGCCAGCTCACCTGGACAGGGAAACACTGAAGCTTTCTTT
V gene: TRBV7-9; D gene: -; J gene: TRBJ2-7; clone size: -; CDR3 protein: CASSLEGGDSEQYF; CDR3 DNA: TGTGCCAGCAGCTTAGAGGGTGGGGACTCAGAGCAGTACTTC
V gene: TRBV30; D gene: -; J gene: TRBJ2-1; clone size: -; CDR3 protein: CAWSPDRHNEQFF; CDR3 DNA: TGTGCCTGGAGCCCCGACAGACACAATGAGCAGTTCTTC
V gene: TRBV6-1; D gene: -; J gene: TRBJ1-3; clone size: -; CDR3 protein: CASIYLGGSGNTIYF; CDR3 DNA: TGTGCCAGCATCTACCTAGGGGGCTCTGGAAACACCATATATTTT
V gene: TRBV19; D gene: -; J gene: TRBJ2-6; clone size: -; CDR3 protein: CASSVGAGANVLTF; CDR3 DNA: TGTGCCAGTAGTGTAGGGGCCGGGGCCAACGTCCTGACTTTC
V gene: TRBV7-5; D gene: -; J gene: TRBJ2-1; clone size: -; CDR3 protein: CASTRDGGANNEQFF; CDR3 DNA: TGTGCCTCCACTCGGGACGGGGGGGCCAACAATGAGCAGTTCTTC
V gene: TRBV28; D gene: -; J gene: TRBJ2-3; clone size: once; CDR3 protein: CASGQGLFTDTQYF; CDR3 DNA: TGTGCCAGCGGGCAGGGCCTTTTTACAGATACGCAGTATTTT
V gene: TRBV7-9; D gene: TRBD1; J gene: TRBJ1-2; clone size: -; CDR3 protein: CASSSRDSPFKGYTF; CDR3 DNA: TGTGCCAGCAGCTCCCGGGACAGTCCTTTTAAAGGCTACACCTTC
V gene: TRBV18; D gene: TRBD1; J gene: TRBJ2-5; clone size: -; CDR3 protein: CASSPLGGTQETQYF; CDR3 DNA: TGTGCCAGCTCACCCCTAGGGGGCACCCAAGAGACCCAGTACTTC
V gene: TRBV2; D gene: -; J gene: TRBJ1-1; clone size: -; CDR3 protein: CASSPRTEAFF; CDR3 DNA: TGTGCCAGCAGCCCCCGGACAGAAGCTTTCTTT
V gene: TRBV6-5; D gene: TRBD2; J gene: TRBJ2-3; clone size: -; CDR3 protein: CASSSWTSGDYTQYF; CDR3 DNA: TGTGCCAGCAGTTCGTGGACTAGCGGGGATTATACGCAGTATTTT
V gene: TRBV6-1; D gene: -; J gene: TRBJ2-7; clone size: -; CDR3 protein: CASSLAGISYEQYF; CDR3 DNA: TGTGCCAGCAGTCTCGCCGGGATTTCCTACGAGCAGTACTTC
V gene: TRBV4-1; D gene: TRBD1; J gene: TRBJ1-2; clone size: -; CDR3 protein: CASSQGRGQNYGYTF; CDR3 DNA: TGCGCCAGCAGCCAAGGCAGGGGGCAGAACTATGGCTACACCTTC
V gene: TRBV28; D gene: -; J gene: TRBJ2-5; clone size: -; CDR3 protein: CASRLDETQYF; CDR3 DNA: TGTGCCAGCCGACTAGATGAGACCCAGTACTTC
V gene: TRBV19; D gene: -; J gene: TRBJ2-1; clone size: -; CDR3 protein: CASISREQFF; CDR3 DNA: TGTGCCAGTATCTCGCGGGAGCAGTTCTTC
V gene: TRBV28; D gene: -; J gene: TRBJ1-4; clone size: -; CDR3 protein: CASSLFPGQRANEKLFF; CDR3 DNA: TGTGCCAGCAGTCTATTTCCTGGCCAACGTGCTAATGAAAAACTGTTTTTT
V gene: TRBV4-1; D gene: TRBD1; J gene: TRBJ1-5; clone size: -; CDR3 protein: CASTEEGQGANQPQHF; CDR3 DNA: TGCGCCAGCACCGAAGAAGGACAGGGGGCGAATCAGCCCCAGCATTTT
V gene: TRBV27; D gene: TRBD1; J gene: TRBJ2-5; clone size: -; CDR3 protein: CASSSDRGRKTQYF; CDR3 DNA: TGTGCCAGCAGTTCCGACAGGGGTAGGAAGACCCAGTACTTC
V gene: TRBV5-1; D gene: -; J gene: TRBJ1-4; clone size: -; CDR3 protein: CASSYGQRGEKLFF; CDR3 DNA: TGCGCCAGCAGCTACGGACAGAGAGGGGAAAAACTGTTTTTT
V gene: TRBV18; D gene: -; J gene: TRBJ2-5; clone size: -; CDR3 protein: CASSPLPSGGETQYF; CDR3 DNA: TGTGCCAGCTCACCACTGCCAAGCGGAGGAGAGACCCAGTACTTC
V gene: TRBV5-1; D gene: -; J gene: TRBJ2-7; clone size: once; CDR3 protein: CASSLPGYEQYF; CDR3 DNA: TGCGCCAGCAGCTTGCCGGGGTACGAGCAGTACTTC
V gene: TRBV30; D gene: TRBD1; J gene: TRBJ1-1; clone size: -; CDR3 protein: CAWSVTKNRGGNTEAFF; CDR3 DNA: TGTGCCTGGAGTGTAACCAAGAACAGGGGCGGGAACACTGAAGCTTTCTTT
V gene: TRBV30; D gene: TRBD2; J gene: TRBJ2-1; clone size: -; CDR3 protein: CAWGTYWSTSGISEQFF; CDR3 DNA: TGTGCCTGGGGTACCTATTGGTCGACTAGCGGGATAAGTGAGCAGTTCTTC
V gene: TRBV4-2; D gene: TRBD1; J gene: TRBJ2-3; clone size: -; CDR3 protein: CASSGQGTDTQYF; CDR3 DNA: TGTGCCAGCAGCGGACAGGGGACGGATACGCAGTATTTT
V gene: TRBV7-3; D gene: TRBD2; J gene: TRBJ2-1; clone size: -; CDR3 protein: CASSPNLAGGINEQFF; CDR3 DNA: TGTGCCAGCAGCCCGAATCTAGCGGGGGGTATCAATGAGCAGTTCTTC
V gene: TRBV5-1; D gene: -; J gene: TRBJ2-7; clone size: -; CDR3 protein: CASSLVGGRAYEQYF; CDR3 DNA: TGCGCCAGCAGCTTGGTAGGCGGGCGGGCCTACGAGCAGTACTTC
V gene: TRBV9; D gene: TRBD2; J gene: TRBJ2-1; clone size: -; CDR3 protein: CASSDSGAYNEQFF; CDR3 DNA: TGTGCCAGCAGCGACAGCGGGGCATACAATGAGCAGTTCTTC
V gene: TRBV6-1; D gene: -; J gene: TRBJ2-5; clone size: -; CDR3 protein: CASSHTLVFGETQYF; CDR3 DNA: TGTGCCAGCAGTCATACCTTAGTTTTTGGAGAGACCCAGTACTTC
V gene: TRBV28; D gene: -; J gene: TRBJ1-2; clone size: few; CDR3 protein: CASSLDGKAGGYTF; CDR3 DNA: TGTGCCAGCAGTTTAGACGGCAAGGCGGGAGGCTACACCTTC
V gene: TRBV7-9; D gene: TRBD1; J gene: TRBJ2-5; clone size: -; CDR3 protein: CASSLPTGSVEETQYF; CDR3 DNA: TGTGCCAGCAGCTTACCGACAGGGTCTGTCGAAGAGACCCAGTACTTC
V gene: TRBV7-2; D gene: TRBD2; J gene: TRBJ2-5; clone size: -; CDR3 protein: CASSFGLAGGQYF; CDR3 DNA: TGTGCCAGCAGCTTTGGACTAGCGGGGGGCCAGTACTTC
V gene: TRBV19; D gene: TRBD2; J gene: TRBJ2-1; clone size: -; CDR3 protein: CASRHIGGGSNNEQFF; CDR3 DNA: TGTGCCAGTAGGCATATTGGGGGGGGGTCAAACAATGAGCAGTTCTTC
V gene: TRBV5-1; D gene: TRBD1; J gene: TRBJ1-3; clone size: -; CDR3 protein: CASSLGTGAGNTIYF; CDR3 DNA: TGCGCCAGCAGCTTGGGGACAGGGGCTGGAAACACCATATATTTT
V gene: TRBV6-6; D gene: -; J gene: TRBJ2-7; clone size: -; CDR3 protein: CATYSPYEQYF; CDR3 DNA: TGTGCCACTTACAGTCCCTACGAGCAGTACTTC
V gene: TRBV5-1; D gene: -; J gene: TRBJ1-6; clone size: -; CDR3 protein: CASSLDSSYNSPLHF; CDR3 DNA: TGCGCCAGCAGCTTGGACAGCTCCTATAATTCACCCCTCCACTTT
V gene: TRBV19; D gene: TRBD2; J gene: TRBJ2-1; clone size: -; CDR3 protein: CASSGAGGYNEQFF; CDR3 DNA: TGTGCCAGTAGTGGGGCGGGGGGATACAATGAGCAGTTCTTC
V gene: TRBV29-1; D gene: TRBD1; J gene: TRBJ2-1; clone size: -; CDR3 protein: CSAKRPGTGNYNEQFF; CDR3 DNA: TGCAGCGCCAAAAGACCCGGGACAGGGAACTACAATGAGCAGTTCTTC
V gene: TRBV21-1; D gene: -; J gene: TRBJ1-3; clone size: -; CDR3 protein: CASSKGMTGPGNTIYF; CDR3 DNA: TGTGCCAGCAGCAAGGGTATGACAGGGCCTGGAAACACCATATATTTT
V gene: TRBV27; D gene: -; J gene: TRBJ1-4; clone size: few; CDR3 protein: CASSQQAANEKLFF; CDR3 DNA: TGTGCCAGCAGTCAACAAGCGGCTAATGAAAAACTGTTTTTT
V gene: TRBV5-1; D gene: TRBD1; J gene: TRBJ2-1; clone size: -; CDR3 protein: CASSLDRDRVVNEQFF; CDR3 DNA: TGCGCCAGCAGCTTGGATCGGGACAGGGTCGTTAATGAGCAGTTCTTC
V gene: TRBV28; D gene: TRBD1; J gene: TRBJ1-1; clone size: -; CDR3 protein: CASSSQGQGQTEAFF; CDR3 DNA: TGTGCCAGCAGTTCCCAGGGACAGGGCCAGACTGAAGCTTTCTTT